This T cell receptor beta chain came from a study of shared clonotypes between healthy human individuals. Per the germline V gene, CDR1 is MNHNY and CDR2 is SVGAGI (reference sequence). This CDR3 is built from 15 residues. Germline trimming cut 4 bases from V and 0 bases from J; bases unmatched to any gene: 5. A deep-level run was used for the assay. Sequencing used immunoSEQ multiplex PCR; TCRdb keeps in-frame clones, though not all of them. Of 650,000 to 800,000 clones in the sample, 72% were seen once. In the CD4+ fraction, cells were divided into CD45RA+ naive and CD45RA-negative memory subsets. The clonotype was recovered from a woman aged 25 to 39 in good health. The sample comprised memory CD4+ T cells sorted from blood. Subset here: CD45RA-negative fraction. The chain recombines TRBV6-6 with TRBJ1-2, with 7 bases fitting TRBD1. In DNA, the CDR3 is TGTGCCAGCAGTTTTCAGACAGGGCCTAACTATGGCTACACCTTC. The encoded protein is CASSFQTGPNYGYTF.